In this sample, the clone carrying this TCR beta chain turned up a few times. Its antigen is as yet unknown. The sample belongs to a study of beta chain features in type 1 diabetes. Study-level background: All samples together contributed 107,917,701 sorted cells for examination. Notes on the study in general: Type 1 diabetes patients had moderately but significantly shorter TCRB CDR3s in all four CD4+ subsets. Possible PCR preference for shorter templates applied equally to patients and controls. The naive, central memory and Treg TCRB repertoires showed an apparent similarity that was greater among patients than among healthy donors.

The V end was cut by 1 base, the J end by 5 bases, with 6 bases between. The germline gives CDR1 MDHEN, CDR2 SYDVKM. The CDR3 consists of 12 residues. Expressed TCRB transcripts were sequenced because the isolated RNA had all been reverse transcribed beforehand. Here immunoSEQ multiplex PCR was the method, and the copy in TCRdb shows in-frame clones only, minus some. This table has hundreds of thousands of clones, approximately 31% appearing once. V usage is TRBV28 and J usage is TRBJ2-7; D remains ambiguous. The sample consisted of naive CD4+ T cells from blood. This receptor was obtained from a man aged 18 to 35 in good health. CDR3 coding DNA: TGTGCCAGCAGTTTATCTGGGAACGAGCAGTACTTC. It encodes CASSLSGNEQYF.